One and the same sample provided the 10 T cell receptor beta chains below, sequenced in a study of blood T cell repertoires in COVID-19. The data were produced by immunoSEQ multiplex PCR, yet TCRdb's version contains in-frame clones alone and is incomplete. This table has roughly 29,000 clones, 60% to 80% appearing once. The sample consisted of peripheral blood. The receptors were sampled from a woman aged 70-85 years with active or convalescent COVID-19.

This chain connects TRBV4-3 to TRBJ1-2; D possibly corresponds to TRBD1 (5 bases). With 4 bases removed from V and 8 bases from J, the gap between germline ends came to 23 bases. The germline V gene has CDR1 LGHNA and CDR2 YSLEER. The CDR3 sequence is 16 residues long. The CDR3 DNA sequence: TGCGCCAGCAGCCGAACCGGGGGGTACGGCAGCGGCGGCTACACCTTC. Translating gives CASSRTGGYGSGGYTF.

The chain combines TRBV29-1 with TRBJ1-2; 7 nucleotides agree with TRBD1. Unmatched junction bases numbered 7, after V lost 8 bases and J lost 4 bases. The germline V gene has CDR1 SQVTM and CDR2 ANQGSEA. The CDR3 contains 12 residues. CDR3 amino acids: CSSTGPGYGYTF. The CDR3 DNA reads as TGCAGCTCGACAGGGCCCGGCTATGGCTACACCTTC.

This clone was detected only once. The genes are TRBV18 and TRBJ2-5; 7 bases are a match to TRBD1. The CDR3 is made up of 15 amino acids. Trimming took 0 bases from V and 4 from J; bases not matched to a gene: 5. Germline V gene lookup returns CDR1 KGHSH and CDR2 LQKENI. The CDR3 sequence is CASSPPQGLLETQYF. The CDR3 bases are TGTGCCAGCTCACCACCACAGGGGCTTCTAGAGACCCAGTACTTC.

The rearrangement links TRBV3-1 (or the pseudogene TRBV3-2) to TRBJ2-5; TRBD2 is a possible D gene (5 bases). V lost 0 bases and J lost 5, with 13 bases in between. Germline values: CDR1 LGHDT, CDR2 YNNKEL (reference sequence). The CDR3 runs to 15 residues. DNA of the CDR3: TGTGCCAGCAGCCAAGATCCCTCTAGCTCCGAGACCCAGTACTTC. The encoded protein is CASSQDPSSSETQYF.

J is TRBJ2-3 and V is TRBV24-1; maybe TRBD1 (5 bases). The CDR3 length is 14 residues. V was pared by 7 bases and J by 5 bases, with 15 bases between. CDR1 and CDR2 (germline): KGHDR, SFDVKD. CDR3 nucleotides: TGTGCCACCAGGGGGCCACGAACCGGAGATACGCAGTATTTT. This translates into CATRGPRTGDTQYF.

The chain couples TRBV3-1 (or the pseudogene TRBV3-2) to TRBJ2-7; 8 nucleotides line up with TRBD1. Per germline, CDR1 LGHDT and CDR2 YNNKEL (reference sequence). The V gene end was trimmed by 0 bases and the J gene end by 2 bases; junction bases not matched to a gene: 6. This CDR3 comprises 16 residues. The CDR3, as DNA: TGTGCCAGCAGCCAAGATGGGGACAGGAGGGCCTACGAGCAGTACTTC. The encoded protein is CASSQDGDRRAYEQYF.

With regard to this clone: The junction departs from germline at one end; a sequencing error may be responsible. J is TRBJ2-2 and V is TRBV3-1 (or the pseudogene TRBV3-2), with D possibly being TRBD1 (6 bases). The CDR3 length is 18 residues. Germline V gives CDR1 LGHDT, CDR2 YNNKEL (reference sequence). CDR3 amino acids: CASSQDVQTGLSNRGAVF. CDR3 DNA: TGTGCCAGCAGCCAAGACGTCCAGACAGGACTCTCCAACCGGGGAGCTGTTTTT.

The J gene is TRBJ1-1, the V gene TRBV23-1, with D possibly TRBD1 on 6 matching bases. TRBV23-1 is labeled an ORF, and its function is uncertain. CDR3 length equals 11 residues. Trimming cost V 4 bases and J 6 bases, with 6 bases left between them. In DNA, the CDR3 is TGCGCCAGCAGTCCAGGGGCTGAAGCTTTCTTT. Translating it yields CASSPGAEAFF.

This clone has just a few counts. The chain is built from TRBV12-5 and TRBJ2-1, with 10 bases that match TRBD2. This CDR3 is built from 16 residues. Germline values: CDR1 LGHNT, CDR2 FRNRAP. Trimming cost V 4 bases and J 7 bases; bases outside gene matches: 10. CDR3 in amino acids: CASGWNSGGPGNEQFF. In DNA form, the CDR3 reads TGTGCTAGTGGTTGGAATAGCGGGGGGCCTGGGAATGAGCAGTTCTTC.

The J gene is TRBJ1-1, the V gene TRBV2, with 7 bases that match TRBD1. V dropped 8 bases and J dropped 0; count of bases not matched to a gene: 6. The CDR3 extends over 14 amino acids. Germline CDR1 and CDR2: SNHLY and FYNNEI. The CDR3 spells CASGTGAMNTEAFF. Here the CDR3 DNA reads TGTGCCAGCGGAACAGGGGCGATGAACACTGAAGCTTTCTTT.